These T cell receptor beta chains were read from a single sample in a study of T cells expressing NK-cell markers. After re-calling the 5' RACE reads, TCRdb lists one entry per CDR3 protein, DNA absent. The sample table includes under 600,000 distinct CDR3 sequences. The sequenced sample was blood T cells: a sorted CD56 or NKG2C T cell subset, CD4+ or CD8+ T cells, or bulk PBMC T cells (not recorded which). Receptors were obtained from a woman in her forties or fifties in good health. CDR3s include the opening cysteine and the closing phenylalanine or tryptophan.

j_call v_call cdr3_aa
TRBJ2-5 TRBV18 CASSPPAGVQETQYF
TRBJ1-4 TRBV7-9 CASSLTVLGLSEKLFF
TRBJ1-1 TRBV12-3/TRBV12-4 CASSRFGTGDTEAFF
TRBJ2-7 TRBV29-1 CSGRNTGYEQYF
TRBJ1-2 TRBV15 CATSRETGGGYGYTF
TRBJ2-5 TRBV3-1 CASSHQRQTPQETQYF
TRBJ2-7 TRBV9 CASSVGSEPGRYEQYF
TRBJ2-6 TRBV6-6 CASSAGANVLTF
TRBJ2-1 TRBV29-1 CSVLAGPTNEQFF
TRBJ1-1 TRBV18 CASSPLGMNTEAFF
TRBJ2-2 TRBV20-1 CSVQGNTGELFF
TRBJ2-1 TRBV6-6 CASSMKAFGGTSYNEQFF
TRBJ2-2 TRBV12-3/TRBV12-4 CASSRTLGGHGELFF
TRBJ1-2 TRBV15 CATSKERGFGYGYTF
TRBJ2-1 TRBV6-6 CASSGDWGSYNEQFF
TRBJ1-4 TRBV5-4 CASSSGLGNANEKLFF
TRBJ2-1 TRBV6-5 CASSLDRGNYQQFF
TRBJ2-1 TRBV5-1 CASAGLAGVGGEQFF
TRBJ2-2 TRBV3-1 CASSQEGAGDTGELFF
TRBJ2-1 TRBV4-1 CASSQVMSDRYNEQFF
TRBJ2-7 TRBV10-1 CASSGLYRAHEQYF
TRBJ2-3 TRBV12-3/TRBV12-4 CASSPPQGITDTQYF
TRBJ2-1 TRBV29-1 CSVEDGRGDEQFF
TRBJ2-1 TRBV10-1 CASSERTQDDYNEQFF
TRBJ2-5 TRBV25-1 CASTGGGGVETQYF
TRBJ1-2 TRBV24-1 CATSDETELGGYTF
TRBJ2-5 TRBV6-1 CASSRDSLFQETQYF
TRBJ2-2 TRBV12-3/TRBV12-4 CASRRTGTGELFF
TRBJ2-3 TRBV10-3 CAITAREGRTDTQYF
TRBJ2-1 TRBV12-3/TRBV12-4 CATVPEGRDEQFF
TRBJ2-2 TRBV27 CATGRLVSSGELFF
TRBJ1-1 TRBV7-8 CASSQSRVYPEAFF
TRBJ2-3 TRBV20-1 CSASLGSGGLYTDTQYF
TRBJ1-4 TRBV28 CASGYTAATNEKLFF
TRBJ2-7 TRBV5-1 CASSLGQRYEQYF
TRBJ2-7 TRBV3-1 CASSPGWLRDEQYF
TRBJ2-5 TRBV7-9 CASLSLVSETQYF
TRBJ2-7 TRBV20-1 CSASRETYEQYF
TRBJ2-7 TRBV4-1 CASSRTDRDYEQYF
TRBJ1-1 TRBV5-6 CASSLVVAYTEAFF
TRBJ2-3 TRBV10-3 CAISGSSGRISSTDTQYF
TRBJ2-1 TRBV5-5 CASIPTSGSYNERFF
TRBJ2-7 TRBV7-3 CASSVAAGAHEQYF
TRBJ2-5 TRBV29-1 CSVCPDRSGTQYF
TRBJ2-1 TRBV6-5 CASSYEREGRGGEQFF
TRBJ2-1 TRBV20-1 CSTKTGGPWVQFF
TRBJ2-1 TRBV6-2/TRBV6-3 CASCPAGGYNEQFF